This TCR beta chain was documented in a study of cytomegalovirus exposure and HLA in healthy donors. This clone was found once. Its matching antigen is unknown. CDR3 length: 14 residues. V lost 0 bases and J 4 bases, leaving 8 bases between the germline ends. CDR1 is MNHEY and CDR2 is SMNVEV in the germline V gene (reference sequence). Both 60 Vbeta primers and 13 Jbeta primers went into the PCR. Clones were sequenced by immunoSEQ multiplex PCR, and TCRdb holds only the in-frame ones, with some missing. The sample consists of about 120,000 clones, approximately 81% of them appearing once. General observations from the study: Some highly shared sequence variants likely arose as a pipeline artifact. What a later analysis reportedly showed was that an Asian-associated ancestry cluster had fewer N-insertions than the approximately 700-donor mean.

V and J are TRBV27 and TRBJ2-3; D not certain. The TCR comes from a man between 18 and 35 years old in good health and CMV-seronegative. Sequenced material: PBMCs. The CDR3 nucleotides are TGTGCCAGCAGTTTATCTGGCTCCTCAGATACGCAGTATTTT. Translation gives CASSLSGSSDTQYF.